Each of the 13 T cell receptor beta chains below was sequenced from the same sample in a study of T cell clonality in common variable immunodeficiency. Only in-frame clones appear in the TCRdb table, and some are missing; sequencing was by immunoSEQ multiplex PCR. The counts give fewer than 70,000 clones, none of them seen only once; approximately 1.6% is held by the top ten. The sample consisted of peripheral blood mononuclear cells. The receptor set was obtained from a person aged 18 to 75 in good health.

This clone was counted at least ten times. The CDR3 end is not reached by the read, which stops 3 residues before it; the germline J gene fills it in. The chain recombines TRBV2 with TRBJ1-6; TRBD1 is a possible D gene (5 bases). The CDR3 is made up of 12 amino acids. Germline CDR1 SNHLY, CDR2 FYNNEI. The chain's CDR3 is CASGGDRGALHF. CDR3 bases read: TGTGCCAGCGGGGGGGACCGTGGGGCC.

For this clone: The read ends 3 residues shy of where the CDR3 ends; the end is completed using the germline J gene. The chain employs TRBV7-2 and TRBJ2-3, with 11 bases aligning to TRBD1. The trim removed 0 bases at V and 2 bases at J, leaving 1 base unmatched. The germline V gene encodes CDR1 SGHTA and CDR2 FQGNSA. The CDR3 has 16 amino acids. CDR3 in amino acids: CASSLAGQGATDTQYF. The sequenced part of the CDR3 DNA is TGTGCCAGCAGCTTAGCAGGACAGGGGGCCACAGATACG.

This clone was seen a handful of times. The read ends 3 residues early relative to the CDR3; the germline J gene fills the gap. The chain employs TRBV7-9 and TRBJ1-1; 10 nucleotides align to TRBD1. Germline-derived CDR1 and CDR2 are SEHNR and FQNEAQ (reference sequence). The CDR3 is made up of 15 amino acids. The CDR3 region is CASSYPGQGRNTAFF. The sequenced CDR3 bases are TGTGCCAGCAGCTACCCGGGACAGGGGCGGAATACG.

Details on this clone: The read ends 3 residues shy of where the CDR3 ends; the end is completed using the germline J gene. The chain has TRBV7-2 and TRBJ2-7; 8 nucleotides agree with TRBD2. Germline CDR1 SGHTA, CDR2 FQGNSA. V gave up 5 bases and J gave up 4 bases; unmatched junction bases: 7. The CDR3 is 14 residues long. The CDR3 spells CASSPGGRRYEQYF. Incomplete CDR3 DNA: TGTGCCAGCAGCCCGGGGGGGAGGAGGTACGAG.

At least ten counts were recorded for this clone. Read coverage stops 3 residues before the CDR3 terminus; the germline J gene supplies the remainder. The genes are TRBV28 and TRBJ1-6, with D tentatively TRBD1 (6 bases). The CDR3 totals 19 residues. Germline lookup yields CDR1 MDHEN and CDR2 SYDVKM. V shed 7 bases and J shed 11 bases, with 33 bases lying between them. The part of the CDR3 DNA that was read is TGTGCCAGCACCGGAGGGTGGGGGCCAGGGGAAGGTTATAGGGCACCC. It translates to CASTGGWGPGEGYRAP. The CDR3 in its entirety is CASTGGWGPGEGYRAPLHF.

The sample holds many counts of this clone. From the germline J gene comes the end of the CDR3, since the read stops 3 residues before it. The chain employs TRBV27 and TRBJ2-7, with 9 bases fitting TRBD2. V lost 6 bases and J lost 4; bases outside the gene matches: 7. The CDR3 has 14 amino acids. Germline assignment: CDR1 MNHEY and CDR2 SMNVEV (reference sequence). CDR3 protein: CASRGGLAKYEQYF. The DNA read from the CDR3 is TGTGCCAGCAGAGGGGGACTAGCCAAATACGAG.

The table lists this clone with many counts. The read gets to within 3 residues of the CDR3 end, and the germline J gene fills in the rest. J is TRBJ2-1 and V is TRBV14; 11 bases are a match to TRBD2. CDR3 length: 14 amino acids. Germline V CDR1 and CDR2: SGHDN, FVKESK. V shed 3 bases, J shed 5 bases, and the junction held 0 bases outside the gene matches. The CDR3 region is CASSQTSGNNEQFF. Incomplete CDR3 DNA: TGTGCCAGCAGCCAGACTAGCGGGAACAATGAG.

This clone occurred many times. This CDR3 is CSASGSRDTDTQYF. The CDR3 bases that were read are TGCAGTGCGAGCGGGAGTAGGGACACAGATACG. The chain is built from TRBV20-1 and TRBJ2-3; 8 nucleotides align to TRBD2. With the read ending 3 residues before the CDR3 end, the germline J gene is used to fill in that end. CDR3 length: 14 residues. Germline CDR1 and CDR2: DFQATT and SNEGSKA (reference sequence). Unmatched junction bases numbered 7, after V lost 6 bases and J lost 2 bases.

At least ten counts were recorded for this clone. The sequenced fragment ends 3 residues before the CDR3 boundary, so the rest is inferred from the germline J gene. V gene TRBV20-1 combines with J gene TRBJ2-7; the match to TRBD1 covers 10 bases. Germline V gives CDR1 DFQATT, CDR2 SNEGSKA (reference sequence). CDR3 length equals 11 residues. CDR3 residues: CSGDRGYEQYF. CDR3 DNA (partial): TGCAGCGGGGACAGGGGATACGAG.

This clone was picked up many times. The read gets to within 3 residues of the CDR3 end, and the germline J gene fills in the rest. V is TRBV29-1 and J is TRBJ2-6; 8 bases are shared with TRBD1. J was trimmed by 2 bases and V by 6 bases; bases with no gene match: 3. CDR1 is SQVTM and CDR2 is ANQGSEA in the germline V gene. CDR3 size: 14 residues. CDR3 protein: CSVETGAGANVLTF. The sequenced CDR3 bases are TGCAGCGTCGAGACAGGGGCTGGGGCCAACGTC.

This clone was recorded many times. The read ends 3 residues early relative to the CDR3; the germline J gene fills the gap. The chain carries TRBV2 and TRBJ2-1; 7 nucleotides agree with TRBD2. The CDR3 covers 12 residues. The V segment lost 11 bases and the J segment 3 bases; nucleotides outside the gene matches: 4. Germline loops: CDR1 SNHLY, CDR2 FYNNEI. The sequenced CDR3 bases are TGTGCCGCGGGGGTCAACTACAATGAG. Protein sequence: CAAGVNYNE. The whole CDR3 protein is CAAGVNYNEQFF.

The table lists this clone with many counts. The read gets to within 3 residues of the CDR3 end, and the germline J gene fills in the rest. This sequence joins TRBV7-8 and TRBJ2-7, with D unresolved. There are 14 residues in the CDR3. Trimming cost V 0 bases and J 2 bases, with 8 bases left between them. Germline lookup yields CDR1 SGHVS and CDR2 FQNEAQ. The sequenced CDR3 bases are TGTGCCAGCAGCTTAGCTGTGGCGGCCTACGAG. It translates to CASSLAVAAYE. The whole CDR3 protein is CASSLAVAAYEQYF.

This clone was seen many times. The read gets to within 3 residues of the CDR3 end, and the germline J gene fills in the rest. The chain employs TRBV11-2 and TRBJ1-1; D is possibly TRBD1 (6 bases). This CDR3 is built from 14 residues. Germline CDR1 SGHAT, CDR2 FQNNGV. Deletions cut 4 bases from V and 4 bases from J, with 13 bases between. The CDR3 bases that were read are TGTGCCAGCAGCTCCAACAGGGTTTTCACTGAA. Encoded protein: CASSSNRVFTE. The CDR3 in its entirety is CASSSNRVFTEAFF.